Following are 22 T cell receptor beta chains from one sample sequenced in a study of shared clonotypes between healthy human individuals. TCRdb's table, derived via immunoSEQ multiplex PCR, lists solely in-frame clones and lacks some. The data contain under 750,000 clones, about two thirds of them singletons. Sequencing used memory CD4+ T cells sorted from blood. Subset indicated: CD45RA-negative fraction. These receptor sequences come from a young woman in good health.

V is TRBV2 and J is TRBJ2-2, with TRBD1 identical over 10 bases. CDR3 size: 16 residues. Germline CDR1 reads SNHLY; CDR2 reads FYNNEI. J was trimmed by 4 bases and V by 4 bases; bases with no gene match: 6. This chain's CDR3 is CASSAPGTGVTGELFF. CDR3 DNA sequence: TGTGCCAGCAGTGCCCCCGGGACAGGGGTCACCGGGGAGCTGTTTTTT.

The chain joins TRBV5-1 to TRBJ2-2, with 10 bases aligning to TRBD2. J was trimmed by 6 bases and V by 1 base; bases with no gene match: 3. CDR1 and CDR2 from the germline V gene are SGHRS and YFSETQ. The CDR3 contains 15 residues. As DNA, the CDR3 is TGCGCCAGCAGCTTGACTAGCGGGAAAGCCGGGGAGCTGTTTTTT. Protein product: CASSLTSGKAGELFF.

The chain is built from TRBV4-2 and TRBJ2-2; 9 bases map to TRBD2. This CDR3 is built from 15 residues. Trimming at V came to 0 bases and at J to 8 bases, leaving 4 bases not matched to a gene. Germline V gives CDR1 LGHNA, CDR2 YNFKEQ. The CDR3 coding sequence is TGTGCCAGCAGCCAAGAAGATAGCGGGGGTGGGGAGCTGTTTTTT. This encodes CASSQEDSGGGELFF.

The rearrangement links TRBV4-1 to TRBJ1-3; D is perhaps TRBD1 (5 bases). The CDR3 totals 17 residues. CDR1 is MGHRA and CDR2 is YSYEKL in the germline V gene. V was pared by 2 bases and J by 1 base, with 15 bases between. CDR3 residues: CASSQFQGIVSGNTIYF. The DNA of the CDR3 is TGCGCCAGCAGCCAATTTCAGGGTATAGTATCTGGAAACACCATATATTTT.

Here the CDR3 reads CASRHKIGTGTLNEKLFF. The CDR3 nucleotides are TGCGCCAGCAGACACAAAATAGGGACAGGGACCCTTAATGAAAAACTGTTTTTT. The gene calls are TRBV4-1 and TRBJ1-4; TRBD1 aligns across 9 bases. Germline assignment: CDR1 MGHRA and CDR2 YSYEKL. The junction had 15 bases not matched to a gene; V was cut back by 6 bases and J by 4 bases. The CDR3 contains 18 residues.

This chain joins TRBV19 and TRBJ1-4; D is unclear. Trimming stripped 4 bases from V and 5 bases from J, with 17 bases between. Germline CDR1 is LNHDA and CDR2 is SQIVND (reference sequence). This CDR3 is 16 amino acids long. As DNA, the CDR3 is TGTGCCAGTAGTAGGACCCGAGAAAGAAAGAATGAAAAACTGTTTTTT. As protein: CASSRTRERKNEKLFF.

The CDR3 DNA follows: TGTGCCAGTAGTATCACGGGAGGGGGCACAGATACGCAGTATTTT. This gives the protein CASSITGGGTDTQYF. The V and J genes are TRBV19 and TRBJ2-3, with 8 bases that match TRBD2. This CDR3 spans 15 amino acids. Germline V CDR1 and CDR2: LNHDA, SQIVND (reference sequence). With V trimmed by 3 bases and J by 1 base, 3 bases remained unmatched.

The rearrangement joins TRBV15 to TRBJ1-5, with D possibly TRBD1 on 6 matching bases. The germline V and J ends were trimmed by 0 bases and 0 bases, with 9 bases remaining between them. The CDR3 has 16 amino acids. The germline gives CDR1 LNHNV, CDR2 YYDKDF (reference sequence). This chain's CDR3 is CATSRDLGGSNQPQHF. The CDR3, as DNA: TGTGCCACCAGCAGAGATCTAGGGGGTAGCAATCAGCCCCAGCATTTT.

This clone appeared many times. The CDR3 protein is CASSESASGSGRTQYF. The CDR3 region has the DNA TGTGCCAGCAGTGAGTCGGCTAGCGGGAGTGGTCGTACGCAGTATTTT. V usage is TRBV2 and J usage is TRBJ2-3, with TRBD2 matching over 10 bases. Germline V gene sequence: CDR1 SNHLY, CDR2 FYNNEI. This CDR3 is 16 amino acids long. V trimming: 3 bases; J trimming: 8 bases; junction bases outside the gene matches: 11.

V gene TRBV28 combines with J gene TRBJ1-4; no clear D. The CDR3 length is 13 residues. Germline V gives CDR1 MDHEN, CDR2 SYDVKM. The V end was cut by 8 bases, the J end by 0 bases, with 7 bases between. Written as DNA, the CDR3 is TGTGCCAGCGCGAGAACAACTAATGAAAAACTGTTTTTT. Translation gives CASARTTNEKLFF.

The rearrangement links TRBV20-1 to TRBJ2-1; D call uncertain. The V gene lost 6 bases and the J gene lost 7 bases, with 10 bases spanning the gap. The germline V gene encodes CDR1 DFQATT and CDR2 SNEGSKA (reference sequence). This CDR3 region has 11 residues. CDR3 sequence (DNA): TGCAGTGCCCAATCGTTGAATGAGCAGTTCTTC. It codes for CSAQSLNEQFF.

This chain uses TRBV11-2 with TRBJ1-2, with TRBD1 identical over 9 bases. Germline V gives CDR1 SGHAT, CDR2 FQNNGV. The CDR3 runs to 13 residues. Losses at the gene ends were 1 base for V and 7 bases for J; bases not matched to a gene: 1. The CDR3 nucleotides read TGTGCCAGCAGCTTAGGGACAGGGGTTGGCTACACCTTC. Its translation: CASSLGTGVGYTF.

Worth noting for this clone: The same CDR3 is also encoded by other DNA sequences in this sample. The CDR3 region has the DNA TGTGCCAGCAGACCCGGGACAGGCTACGAGCAGTACTTC. Encoded protein: CASRPGTGYEQYF. V is TRBV27 and J is TRBJ2-7; TRBD1 matches 8 bases. CDR3 length equals 13 residues. Germline loops: CDR1 MNHEY, CDR2 SMNVEV (reference sequence). The J segment lost 3 bases and the V segment lost 6 bases, leaving 4 bases of the junction unmatched.

This sequence joins TRBV28 and TRBJ2-1; D is uncertain. V was pared by 5 bases and J by 9 bases, with 17 bases between. The length of the CDR3 is 14 residues. Germline CDR1 is MDHEN and CDR2 is SYDVKM. The DNA for the CDR3 is TGTGCCAGCAGTCCCCCCACGACCTCGGGTGAGCAGTTCTTC. Translating it yields CASSPPTTSGEQFF. Full variable domain (missing parts from reference TRBV28 and TRBJ2-1): DVKVTQSSRYLVKRTGEKVFLECVQDMDHENMFWYRQDPGLGLRLIYFSYDVKMKEKGDIPEGYSVSREKKERFSLILESASTNQTSMYLCASSPPTTSGEQFFGPGTRLTVL.

The CDR3 DNA follows: TGTGCCAGCAGTGTAAACTGGGATCAGCCCCAGCATTTT. Translated, it gives CASSVNWDQPQHF. V and J are TRBV6-4 and TRBJ1-5, with D unresolved. This CDR3 has 13 residues. V gave up 4 bases and J gave up 5 bases, with 9 bases separating them. Germline lookup yields CDR1 MRHNA and CDR2 SNTAGT.

A word on this clone: The identical CDR3 is also encoded by other nucleotide sequences in the sample. This chain connects TRBV10-3 to TRBJ2-7; possible D gene TRBD2, 6 bases. Trimming cost V 4 bases and J 2 bases, with 9 bases left between them. Germline assignment: CDR1 ENHRY and CDR2 SYGVKD. The CDR3 is 13 amino acids. CDR3 DNA: TGTGCCATCAGTGGTACGGGGGCCTACGAGCAGTACTTC. It encodes CAISGTGAYEQYF.

The CDR3 DNA is TGTGCCAGCAGTGAACAGGGGGCTCCCCAGCCCCAGCATTTT. Protein product: CASSEQGAPQPQHF. The V call is TRBV2, the J call TRBJ1-5; 8 bases are shared with TRBD1. Germline V CDR1 and CDR2: SNHLY, FYNNEI. The CDR3 sequence is 14 residues long. With 2 bases clipped from V and 7 bases from J, the junction kept 4 bases outside the gene matches.

The gene calls are TRBV11-2 and TRBJ2-5; D gene ambiguous. The V gene lost 0 bases and the J gene lost 9 bases, with 8 bases spanning the gap. Germline V CDR1 and CDR2: SGHAT, FQNNGV. This CDR3 is 12 amino acids long. The CDR3 DNA is TGTGCCAGCAGCTTAGAAGTTGGTCCCCAGTACTTC. It translates to CASSLEVGPQYF.

This chain links TRBV9 with TRBJ1-2, with 7 positions matching TRBD1. The trim removed 3 bases at V and 4 bases at J, leaving 6 bases unmatched. Per germline, CDR1 SGDLS and CDR2 YYNGEE. This CDR3 has 14 residues. The CDR3 DNA is TGTGCCAGCAGCGACTACAGGGGAACCTATGGCTACACCTTC. This gives the protein CASSDYRGTYGYTF. The full variable domain, with the rest looked up from reference TRBV9 and TRBJ1-2, is DSGVTQTPKHLITATGQRVTLRCSPRSGDLSVYWYQQSLDQGLQFLIQYYNGEERAKGNILERFSAQQFPDLHSELNLSSLELGDSALYFCASSDYRGTYGYTFGSGTRLTVV.

This clone was seen a few times. The sample holds other DNA sequences that translate to the same CDR3. The V and J genes are TRBV2 and TRBJ2-2; TRBD1 agrees at 9 bases. This CDR3 has 15 amino acids. V shed 4 bases and J 4 bases; nucleotides not matched to a gene: 4. Looked up from germline, CDR1 is SNHLY and CDR2 is FYNNEI. CDR3 bases: TGTGCCAGCAGTGGGGGACAGGGAGGCACCGGGGAGCTGTTTTTT. This encodes CASSGGQGGTGELFF.

The V call is TRBV15, the J call TRBJ2-2, with D hard to call. V was pared by 0 bases and J by 7 bases, with 12 bases between. Germline V lookup: CDR1 LNHNV, CDR2 YYDKDF (reference sequence). This CDR3 has 15 residues. Here the CDR3 DNA reads TGTGCCACCAGCAGAGATTTGCTTCCGGGCGGGGAGCTGTTTTTT. It translates to CATSRDLLPGGELFF.

The V call is TRBV5-1, the J call TRBJ2-1; perhaps TRBD2 as D (6 bases). Trimming stripped 0 bases from V and 6 bases from J, with 13 bases between. CDR1 and CDR2 (germline): SGHRS, YFSETQ. The CDR3 runs to 15 residues. This chain's CDR3 is CASSLGAGSPNEQFF. The CDR3, as DNA: TGCGCCAGCAGCTTGGGGGCGGGATCCCCCAATGAGCAGTTCTTC. Based on the CDR3 plus reference TRBV5-1 and TRBJ2-1, the full variable domain is KAGVTQTPRYLIKTRGQQVTLSCSPISGHRSVSWYQQTPGQGLQFLFEYFSETQRNKGNFPGRFSGRQFSNSRSEMNVSTLELGDSALYLCASSLGAGSPNEQFFGPGTRLTVL.